The clone carrying this T cell receptor (beta chain) was counted ten times or more. The data stem from a study of T cells after yellow fever vaccination. MiXCR was run by TCRdb on the 5' RACE reads, yielding one entry per CDR3 protein. The sample includes some 150,000 distinct CDR3 sequences, 6.6% of them seen just once. Trimming took 4 bases from V and 2 from J, leaving 15 bases between them. The germline CDR1 and CDR2 sequences are LNHDA and SQIVND (reference sequence). The CDR3 extends over 16 amino acids. This rearrangement joins TRBV19 to TRBJ2-1, with a possible D match to TRBD2 (5 bases). Sequencing used CD4+ T cells sorted from PBMCs, obtained 10 days after the yellow fever booster vaccination. The sequence was obtained from a man aged 25-40 years who received the YFV17D yellow fever vaccine. The CDR3, as DNA: TGTGCCAGTAGTACCTCACTAGGTTTCACCTACAATGAGCAGTTCTTC. This gives the protein CASSTSLGFTYNEQFF.